One sample yielded the 7 T cell receptor beta chains listed below, sequenced in a study of cytomegalovirus exposure and HLA in healthy donors (dated 2017 in TCRdb). Library prep was done by the immunoSEQ multiplex PCR assay. The multiplex PCR relied on a mix of 60 forward primers for TCR Vbeta segments and 13 reverse primers for TCR Jbeta segments. TCRdb took this table from immuneACCESS and kept in-frame rearrangements with V and J called. Such tables lack part of the clones; where checked against another copy, unresolved V genes explain under half of the gap, and the rest is unexplained. The sample table contains about 82,000 clones; only one count was recorded for less than 85% of them. The top ten hold under 15% of the sample. Sample: PBMCs. Receptor source: a human donor in good health.

The chain joins TRBV25-1 to TRBJ1-4; 7 bases align to TRBD1. J lost 14 bases, V lost 4 bases, and 13 bases had no gene match. Germline CDR1 reads MGHDK; CDR2 reads SYGVNS. The CDR3 has 14 amino acids. The CDR3 spells CASSARQGGKGLFF. CDR3 bases: TGTGCCAGCAGTGCCCGACAGGGTGGGAAGGGCCTGTTTTTT.

V is TRBV12-5 and J is TRBJ2-1, with 8 positions matching TRBD1. The J segment lost 7 bases and the V segment lost 1 base, leaving 15 bases of the junction unmatched. Germline CDR1 and CDR2: LGHNT and FRNRAP. The CDR3 is 18 residues long. In DNA, the CDR3 is TGTGCTAGTGGTTTGGATAGGGTCGGACTCTACAGGGGGAATGAGCAGTTCTTC. Protein product: CASGLDRVGLYRGNEQFF.

This clone was seen only a few times. This rearrangement joins TRBV5-1 to TRBJ1-3; tentatively, D is TRBD1 (5 bases). Deletions cut 0 bases from V and 2 bases from J, with 9 bases between. The CDR3 runs 15 residues. CDR1 is SGHRS, CDR2 YFSETQ, per germline. The CDR3 spells CASSLEPGTGNTIYF. CDR3 coding DNA: TGCGCCAGCAGCTTGGAGCCAGGGACTGGAAACACCATATATTTT.

The V and J genes are TRBV27 and TRBJ2-7; 8 bases match TRBD1. Germline values: CDR1 MNHEY, CDR2 SMNVEV (reference sequence). V lost 5 bases and J lost 8; bases outside the gene matches: 14. The CDR3 has 15 residues. The DNA for the CDR3 is TGTGCCAGCAGTCACCCGGCGAGGACAGGGTACAAGCAGTACTTC. Its protein is CASSHPARTGYKQYF.

In the case of this clone: At one end, the junction sequence differs from germline, possibly due to a read error. CDR3 DNA: TGTGCCAGCAGTTCACAGAGTGTAAATTCACCCCTCAACTTT. This codes for CASSSQSVNSPLNF. The chain combines TRBV27 with TRBJ1-6; no reliable D call. Germline CDR1 reads MNHEY; CDR2 reads SMNVEV (reference sequence). The CDR3 length is 14 residues.

The chain uses TRBV10-2 and TRBJ1-3, with D possibly being TRBD1 (6 bases). CDR3 length equals 15 residues. Trimming removed 4 bases at V and 4 bases at J, with 14 bases between. Germline CDR1 and CDR2: WSHSY and SAAADI. The CDR3 DNA reads TGCGCCAGCAGTGGAACAGGGCTCGCCGGAAACACCATATATTTT. Translated: CASSGTGLAGNTIYF.

The chain carries TRBV12-5 and TRBJ2-7; TRBD1 matches 8 bases. Germline trimming cut 3 bases from V and 1 base from J; bases unmatched to any gene: 11. Germline assignment: CDR1 LGHNT and CDR2 FRNRAP. The CDR3 covers 17 residues. The CDR3 is CASGFGLGTGDSYEQYF. CDR3 nucleotide sequence: TGTGCTAGTGGTTTTGGCCTCGGGACAGGAGATTCCTACGAGCAGTACTTC. The complete variable domain, with remaining parts taken from reference TRBV12-5 and TRBJ2-7, reads DARVTQTPRHKVTEMGQEVTMRCQPILGHNTVFWYRQTMMQGLELLAYFRNRAPLDDSGMPKDRFSAEMPDATLATLKIQPSEPRDSAVYFCASGFGLGTGDSYEQYFGPGTRLTVT.